The present T cell receptor beta chain was sequenced within a study of blood T cell repertoires in COVID-19. Participant-reported clinical history was the basis for cohort assignment. TCRdb's copy holds only in-frame clones and misses some; the assay was immunoSEQ multiplex PCR. The sample records approximately 130,000 clones, about 86% being singletons. V lost 0 bases to trimming and J lost 6 bases; unmatched junction nucleotides: 4. The CDR3 is made up of 15 amino acids. Germline V gives CDR1 PRHDT, CDR2 FYEKMQ (reference sequence). The sequencing sample was made of PBMCs or T cells enriched from blood (not recorded which). The receptor was derived from a woman between 45 and 65 years old who had recovered from COVID-19. The chain combines TRBV13 with TRBJ1-5, with 8 bases matching TRBD1. The CDR3 reads CASSLGSGGGQPQHF. The CDR3 DNA is TGTGCCAGCAGCTTAGGATCAGGGGGCGGTCAGCCCCAGCATTTT. The variable domain in full, completed from reference TRBV13 and TRBJ1-5, reads AAGVIQSPRHLIKEKRETATLKCYPIPRHDTVYWYQQGPGQDPQFLISFYEKMQSDKGSIPDRFSAQQFSDYHSELNMSSLELGDSALYFCASSLGSGGGQPQHFGDGTRLSIL.